This T cell receptor (beta chain) was retrieved from a study of circulating and synovial CD4+ cells in juvenile arthritis. Only in-frame clones appear in the TCRdb table, and some are missing; sequencing was by immunoSEQ multiplex PCR. The sample lists about 33,000 clones, 90% to 95% occurring once. Sequenced samples came from active juvenile idiopathic arthritis patients. This CDR3 comprises 14 residues. The germline CDR1 and CDR2 sequences are KGHSH and LQKENI. Trimming cost V 5 bases and J 1 base, with 11 bases left between them. Study conclusions and caveats: CPL versus bulk CD4 samples: T cell genome counts differed by at least an order of magnitude. Circulating pathogenic-like and bulk T cells looked alike by Vbeta family usage. Overlap with synovium rose as more T cells were sequenced.

With regard to this clone: Its matching antigen is unknown.

This clonotype was obtained from a human donor with juvenile idiopathic arthritis. The rearrangement links TRBV18 to TRBJ1-1; possibly TRBD1 for D (5 bases). Sequences were obtained from CD4+ T cells from blood. The CDR3 nucleotides are TGTGCCAGCTCAGAAAACAGGAAGAACACTGAAGCTTTCTTT. Its translation: CASSENRKNTEAFF. The full variable domain, in which reference TRBV18 and TRBJ1-1 provide the parts outside the CDR3, is NAGVMQNPRHLVRRRGQEARLRCSPMKGHSHVYWYRQLPEEGLKFMVYLQKENIIDESGMPKERFSAEFPKEGPSILRIQQVVRGDSAAYFCASSENRKNTEAFFGQGTRLTVV.